This is a list of T cell receptor beta chains from one sample in a study of molecular identifiers for immune sequencing clone quantification. TCRdb redid the calling of the PCR reads with MiXCR, one entry per CDR3 protein. The sample holds about 640,000 distinct CDR3 sequences; 15% to 20% are singletons and the top ten take 0.75% to 0.95%. Sequencing was carried out using naive CD8+ T cells from blood, with Jurkat cell RNA spiked in. These receptors came from a human donor in good health. Some libraries in this study had Jurkat cell RNA spiked in. Both conserved end residues are trimmed from each CDR3. Clone size is stated in some rows and not others, as once, few, many or a class when expanded.

v_call	j_call	clone_size	cdr3_aa
TRBV5-1	TRBJ2-7	many	ASSPAGLADYEQY
TRBV7-9	TRBJ2-3	few	ASSLAAGAFYTQY
TRBV19	TRBJ2-1	.	ASSPELYNEQF
TRBV20-1	TRBJ1-3	.	GARAPSTGGNTIY
TRBV30	TRBJ2-7	many	AWSTTGASEQY
TRBV7-9	TRBJ1-1	many	ASSTGLPEAF
TRBV5-8	TRBJ1-1	few	ASSGNPGRLEAF
TRBV2	TRBJ1-2	many	ASSEARGRAYGYT
TRBV2	TRBJ1-4	.	ASGAGTGDEKLF
TRBV5-1	TRBJ2-7	many	ASSWTSATYEQY
TRBV19	TRBJ2-7	.	ASSIGGGTTYEQY
TRBV7-2	TRBJ2-5	.	ASSLAASGGTQETQY
TRBV19	TRBJ1-2	many	ASSATVLGYT
TRBV11-2	TRBJ1-1	.	ASNPGQGRTEAF
TRBV28	TRBJ2-1	many	ASTLAVLYNEQF
TRBV2	TRBJ2-7	many	ASRPGQGASYEQY
TRBV5-1	TRBJ2-7	many	ASSFLYRDEQY
TRBV4-3	TRBJ2-7	many	ASSQDMTSGGHEQY
TRBV4-2	TRBJ2-3	many	ASSQDRQLAGTSTDTQY
TRBV29-1	TRBJ1-2	many	SVEVDYGYT
TRBV9	TRBJ2-5	.	ASSVETSGTGETQY
TRBV20-1	TRBJ2-3	few	SARDPPGTSGRPTDTQY